This T cell receptor (beta chain) was sequenced for a study of cytomegalovirus exposure and HLA in healthy donors. Looking at the study overall: Researchers previously reported finding roughly 120 million unique TCR beta sequences from roughly 200 million T cells.

Remarks on this clone: Its antigen is not known.

Whole-study results and caveats: Several top significant clusters appeared, in a later analysis, to be linked to common viral pathogens. What TCR beta sequences reportedly achieved was accurate prediction of HLA-A and HLA-B alleles in most subjects.

PCR was performed using 60 Vbeta and 13 Jbeta primers. The table came from immunoSEQ multiplex PCR; TCRdb's copy has only in-frame clones and leaves some out. Of approximately 130,000 clones in the sample, roughly 82% are singletons; the top ten hold 1.5%. This CDR3 has 12 amino acids. With V trimmed by 7 bases and J by 1 base, 3 bases remained unmatched. The germline V gene encodes CDR1 SQVTM and CDR2 ANQGSEA. The sample comprised PBMCs. This sequence joins TRBV29-1 and TRBJ1-1, with 7 bases aligning to TRBD1. This clonotype was sampled from a woman aged 18-29 years in good health and CMV-seronegative. This CDR3 reads CSAHRGNTEAFF. In DNA, the CDR3 is TGCAGCGCCCACAGGGGGAACACTGAAGCTTTCTTT.